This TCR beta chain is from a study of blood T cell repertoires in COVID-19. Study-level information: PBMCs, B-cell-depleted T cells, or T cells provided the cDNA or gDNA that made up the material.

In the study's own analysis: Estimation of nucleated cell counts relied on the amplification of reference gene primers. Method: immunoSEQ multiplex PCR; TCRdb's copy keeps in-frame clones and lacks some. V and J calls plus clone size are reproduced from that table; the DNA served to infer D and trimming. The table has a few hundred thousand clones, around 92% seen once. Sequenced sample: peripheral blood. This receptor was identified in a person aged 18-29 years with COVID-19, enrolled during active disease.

The CDR3 bases are TGTGCCAGCAGTGAAGGGAGACCAGCAAATTCACCCCTCCACTTT. Translating it yields CASSEGRPANSPLHF. The J gene is TRBJ1-6, the V gene TRBV2; no firm D call. V lost 1 base and J lost 7, with 11 bases in between. The length of the CDR3 is 15 residues. The germline gives CDR1 SNHLY, CDR2 FYNNEI.